Listed here is a single T cell receptor (beta chain). V lost 3 bases, J lost 2 bases, and 6 bases stayed unmatched. Germline V gene data show CDR1 as DFQATT and CDR2 as SNEGSKA (reference sequence). CDR3 length equals 14 residues. The data originate from a study of T-cell reconstitution after alpha-beta-depleted transplantation in children. Using unique molecular identifiers, the investigators prepared the TCRbeta library. TCRdb passed the PCR reads through MiXCR, listing each CDR3 protein once. The profile covers over 100,000 distinct CDR3 sequences, with 10% appearing a single time and under 40% taken by the ten largest.

This TCR derives from a boy aged 2 to 10 with acute lymphoblastic leukemia, due to receive a stem cell transplant. Sequencing used PBMCs, obtained before TCRalphabeta/CD19-depleted stem cell transplant. The chain recombines TRBV20-1 with TRBJ2-7, with TRBD2 matching over 8 bases. CDR3 region: CSARGERETYEQYF. As DNA, the CDR3 is TGCAGTGCTAGGGGGGAGCGGGAGACCTACGAGCAGTACTTC.